This is a list of T cell receptor beta chains from one sample in a study of regulatory T cells in long-lasting Graves disease. TCRdb itself ran the multiplex PCR reads through MiXCR, one entry per CDR3 protein. The table has around 460,000 distinct CDR3 sequences, 12% to 15% seen once. These data also featured in a second study, about T cells in Graves' hyperthyroidism and ophthalmopathy.

Sequenced here: peripheral blood mononuclear cells (PBMCs), sampled at new diagnosis, from a patient treated with antithyroid drugs. The receptor set was obtained from a woman between 45 and 65 years old with Graves disease. Each CDR3 is given with its conserved first and last residue. A D gene is named only where the DNA matches it firmly. Size is omitted from some rows. Given values are once, few, many or a class for expanded clones.

CDR3nt,CDR3aa,abundance,j_gene,v_gene,d_gene
TGTGCCAGCAACCCCGGACAGGGCCTTAACTATGGCTACACCTTC,CASNPGQGLNYGYTF,NA,TRBJ1-2,TRBV28,TRBD1
TGTGCCAGCTTATTACTAGACGACCAAGAGACCCAGTACTTC,CASLLLDDQETQYF,many,TRBJ2-5,TRBV6-1,NA
TGTGCCTGGAGTGTAGAGTGGGGCCGCTCTGATGAAGCTTTCTTT,CAWSVEWGRSDEAFF,many,TRBJ1-1,TRBV30,NA
TGCGCCAGCAGCGGTCTTGACTCCTATAATTCACCCCTCCACTTT,CASSGLDSYNSPLHF,NA,TRBJ1-6,TRBV5-1,NA
TGTGCCAGCAGTTACTCGATCGGGACAGGGGCGTATGGCTACACCTTC,CASSYSIGTGAYGYTF,many,TRBJ1-2,TRBV6-2/TRBV6-3,TRBD1
TGTGCCAGCCAAGAGAGGCGGGCGCCCACAGATACGCAGTATTTT,CASQERRAPTDTQYF,few,TRBJ2-3,TRBV6-1,NA
TGTGCCAGCAGCTCCGACCACCAAGAGACCCAGTACTTC,CASSSDHQETQYF,many,TRBJ2-5,TRBV5-4,NA
TGTGCCAGCAGCTTAGATTCGGGACTAGATTTGACAGATACGCAGTATTTT,CASSLDSGLDLTDTQYF,few,TRBJ2-3,TRBV7-9,TRBD2
TGTGCCAGCAGCTTGACGGGGGGCTTACCGAAGAATGATCAGTTCTTC,CASSLTGGLPKNDQFF,NA,TRBJ2-1,TRBV5-5,NA
TGTGCCAGCAGCCCGGTGGGGCGTGAGAACTTCAATGAGCAGTTCTTC,CASSPVGRENFNEQFF,many,TRBJ2-1,TRBV5-5,NA
TGTGCCAGTAGTACCGGACTAGCGGGAGGACTCCAAGAGACCCAGTACTTC,CASSTGLAGGLQETQYF,NA,TRBJ2-5,TRBV19,TRBD2
TGTGCCAGCAGCTTATTGTCGGACACCTCCTACGAGCAGTACTTC,CASSLLSDTSYEQYF,many,TRBJ2-7,TRBV11-2,NA
TGTGCCAGCAGCCAAGGAGGGAGGGGAAACACCATATATTTT,CASSQGGRGNTIYF,NA,TRBJ1-3,TRBV3-1,NA
TGCGCCAGCAGTGTAAGGGGCCACTCCGAGCAGTACTTC,CASSVRGHSEQYF,many,TRBJ2-7,TRBV5-1,NA
TGTGCCAGCAGTTTTTCCGGGACAGGGAACTCTGGGGCCAACGTCCTGACTTTC,CASSFSGTGNSGANVLTF,many,TRBJ2-6,TRBV28,TRBD1
TGTGCCAGTAGTATAGTGGAGAACACCGGGGAGCTGTTTTTT,CASSIVENTGELFF,NA,TRBJ2-2,TRBV19,NA
TGTGCCAGCAGTCCGGAGGACATACCGTCCTATGGCTACACCTTC,CASSPEDIPSYGYTF,many,TRBJ1-2,TRBV2,NA
TGTGCCAGCCACTTAGGGGCTTTGGGAGGCTACACCTTC,CASHLGALGGYTF,few,TRBJ1-2,TRBV7-9,NA
TGTGCCAGCAGCGTAGGACGGGATCTGAGTTACATTCAGTACTTC,CASSVGRDLSYIQYF,NA,TRBJ2-4,TRBV9,NA
TGTGCCAGCAGCCAACAGGGTGGCGAGCAGTACTTC,CASSQQGGEQYF,many,TRBJ2-7,TRBV7-3,NA
TGTGCCAGCAGCGTCGGGGAGGCAGTCGGGACCTACGAGCAGTACTTC,CASSVGEAVGTYEQYF,many,TRBJ2-7,TRBV9,NA
TGTGCCAGCAGCCCCCTTGGGGGGTTTTCTGGCTACACCTTC,CASSPLGGFSGYTF,NA,TRBJ1-2,TRBV7-8,NA
TGTGCCAGCAGCTTATATTCGGCCCCCCAAGAGACCCAGTACTTC,CASSLYSAPQETQYF,NA,TRBJ2-5,TRBV11-2,NA
TGTGCCAGCAGCCCCCGGACAGAACTGACAGATACGCAGTATTTT,CASSPRTELTDTQYF,many,TRBJ2-3,TRBV11-2,NA
TGTGCCAGCACTCTGGGACATCAGAAATATGGCTACACCTTC,CASTLGHQKYGYTF,few,TRBJ1-2,TRBV12-3/TRBV12-4,NA
TGCAGCGTCAAACACGGGTCCTCTGGGGCCAACGTCCTGACTTTC,CSVKHGSSGANVLTF,NA,TRBJ2-6,TRBV29-1,NA
TGTGCCAGCACCCTGACCCTCAGCACAGATACGCAGTATTTT,CASTLTLSTDTQYF,many,TRBJ2-3,TRBV2,NA
TGTGCCAGCAGCGCCGGGGCTAACAATCAGCCCCAGCATTTT,CASSAGANNQPQHF,NA,TRBJ1-5,TRBV12-3/TRBV12-4,NA
TGTGCCAGCTCACCACCGGCCGGGACAGGGGCGAGTGGTGAGCAGTTCTTC,CASSPPAGTGASGEQFF,few,TRBJ2-1,TRBV6-2/TRBV6-3,TRBD1
TGCGCCAGCAGTGAAAGCTCCGGGACAGGGTCCACAGATACGCAGTATTTT,CASSESSGTGSTDTQYF,many,TRBJ2-3,TRBV10-1,TRBD1
TGTGCCAGTAGTATTGCGACTCTCTCCTACAATGAGCAGTTCTTC,CASSIATLSYNEQFF,many,TRBJ2-1,TRBV19,NA
TGTGCCAGCACTCCTCGAGGGACAGATAATTCACCCCTCCACTTT,CASTPRGTDNSPLHF,many,TRBJ1-6,TRBV2,TRBD1
TGTGCCAGCAGTGGCGTTCGGGGACAGATTGGCTACACCTTC,CASSGVRGQIGYTF,few,TRBJ1-2,TRBV2,TRBD1
TGTGCCAGCAGCTTAGGAGGCTCGGGAAATGAGCAGTTCTTC,CASSLGGSGNEQFF,many,TRBJ2-1,TRBV11-2,NA
TGCAGCGTTGATGGGGGGAGGAGCTCCTACAATGAGCAGTTCTTC,CSVDGGRSSYNEQFF,NA,TRBJ2-1,TRBV29-1,NA
TGCGCCAGCAGCGACCAGTCGGGTAATGAAAAACTGTTTTTT,CASSDQSGNEKLFF,many,TRBJ1-4,TRBV4-1,NA
TGTGCTAGTGGTTCATTCACAGGGTGGGGGCTAGCGGGAGAGCCCACCGGGGAGCTGTTTTTT,CASGSFTGWGLAGEPTGELFF,NA,TRBJ2-2,TRBV12-5,TRBD2
TGCAGTGCTAGCGATGAGGGGCCCCGGTTGTTCCAGCATTTT,CSASDEGPRLFQHF,many,TRBJ1-5,TRBV20-1,NA
TGTGCCAGCAGTTTCCCACGGGGTACGCAGTATTTT,CASSFPRGTQYF,many,TRBJ2-3,TRBV28,NA
TGTGCCAGCAGCGTTGACAGGGAGAACACCGGGGAGCTGTTTTTT,CASSVDRENTGELFF,NA,TRBJ2-2,TRBV9,TRBD1
TGTGCCAGCAGCGCTACAGGGTCCTACGAGCAGTACTTC,CASSATGSYEQYF,NA,TRBJ2-7,TRBV6-1,NA
TGCGCCAGCAGCCAATTCCGGGACAGAGCCTACGAGCAGTACTTC,CASSQFRDRAYEQYF,many,TRBJ2-7,TRBV4-1,TRBD1
TGCGCCAGCAGCTTGGACTGGGGTGGATCCTACGAGCAGTACTTC,CASSLDWGGSYEQYF,many,TRBJ2-7,TRBV5-1,NA
TGTGCCAGCAGGTCCACTAGCACCGGCCCCTACAATGAGCAGTTCTTC,CASRSTSTGPYNEQFF,NA,TRBJ2-1,TRBV7-2,NA
TGTGCCAGCAGTGATGGCCTGTTCAATGAGCAGTTCTTC,CASSDGLFNEQFF,many,TRBJ2-1,TRBV6-1,NA
TGCGCCAGCAGCCAGGCCACTAGCCACACCGGGGATACGCAGTATTTT,CASSQATSHTGDTQYF,few,TRBJ2-3,TRBV4-1,NA
TGCGCCAGCAGCTTGAGGACAGGGTGGAATTCACCCCTCCACTTT,CASSLRTGWNSPLHF,many,TRBJ1-6,TRBV5-1,TRBD1
TGTGCCAGCAGACCGAGGACAGGGGGGTATGAGCAGTTCTTC,CASRPRTGGYEQFF,NA,TRBJ2-1,TRBV4-2,TRBD1